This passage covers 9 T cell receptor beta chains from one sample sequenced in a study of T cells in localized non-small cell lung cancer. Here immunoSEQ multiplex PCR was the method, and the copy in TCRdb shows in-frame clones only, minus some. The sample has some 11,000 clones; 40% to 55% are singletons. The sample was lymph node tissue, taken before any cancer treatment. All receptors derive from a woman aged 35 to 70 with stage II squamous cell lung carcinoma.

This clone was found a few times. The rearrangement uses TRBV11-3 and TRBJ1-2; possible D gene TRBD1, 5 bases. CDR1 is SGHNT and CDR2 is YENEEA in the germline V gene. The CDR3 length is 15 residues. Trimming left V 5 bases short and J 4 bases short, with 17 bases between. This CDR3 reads CASSQTTGTLYGYTF. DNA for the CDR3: TGTGCCAGCAGCCAAACTACCGGGACCCTCTATGGCTACACCTTC.

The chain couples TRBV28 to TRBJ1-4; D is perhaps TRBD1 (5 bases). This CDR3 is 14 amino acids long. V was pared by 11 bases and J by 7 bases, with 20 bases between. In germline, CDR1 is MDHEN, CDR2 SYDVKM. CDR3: CAVRTGTEGEKLFF. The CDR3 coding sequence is TGTGCCGTGAGGACCGGGACGGAAGGTGAAAAACTGTTTTTT.

This chain's CDR3 is CASSPWGQTSSGANVLTF. As DNA, the CDR3 is TGTGCCAGCTCACCATGGGGACAGACCAGCTCTGGGGCCAACGTCCTGACTTTC. The chain combines TRBV18 with TRBJ2-6; 7 positions match TRBD1. The V gene end was trimmed by 2 bases and the J gene end by 0 bases; junction bases not matched to a gene: 7. Germline CDR1 and CDR2: KGHSH and LQKENI. CDR3 size: 18 residues. The full variable domain, its missing parts supplied by reference TRBV18 and TRBJ2-6, is NAGVMQNPRHLVRRRGQEARLRCSPMKGHSHVYWYRQLPEEGLKFMVYLQKENIIDESGMPKERFSAEFPKEGPSILRIQQVVRGDSAAYFCASSPWGQTSSGANVLTFGAGSRLTVL.

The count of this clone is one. CDR3 nucleotide sequence: TGTGCCAGCAGTTTTCGGGGACGGGGCACTGAAGCTTTCTTT. Its protein is CASSFRGRGTEAFF. This rearrangement joins TRBV28 to TRBJ1-1; a weak D match, TRBD1 (5 bases). The CDR3 totals 14 residues. From germline, CDR1 is MDHEN and CDR2 SYDVKM. V shed 3 bases and J shed 4 bases, with 12 bases lying between them.

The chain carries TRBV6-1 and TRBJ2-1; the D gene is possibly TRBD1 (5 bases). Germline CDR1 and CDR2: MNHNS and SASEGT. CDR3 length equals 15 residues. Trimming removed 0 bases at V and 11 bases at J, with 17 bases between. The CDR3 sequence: CASSEAIGDWYKQFF. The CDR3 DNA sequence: TGTGCCAGCAGTGAAGCGATAGGGGATTGGTACAAGCAGTTCTTC.

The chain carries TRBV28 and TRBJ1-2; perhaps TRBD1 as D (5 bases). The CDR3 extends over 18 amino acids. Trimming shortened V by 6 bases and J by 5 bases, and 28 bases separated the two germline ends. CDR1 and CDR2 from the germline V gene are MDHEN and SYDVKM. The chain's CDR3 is CASRVFPPPDSSLYGYTF. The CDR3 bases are TGTGCCAGCAGAGTTTTCCCTCCTCCCGACAGTAGCTTATATGGCTACACCTTC.

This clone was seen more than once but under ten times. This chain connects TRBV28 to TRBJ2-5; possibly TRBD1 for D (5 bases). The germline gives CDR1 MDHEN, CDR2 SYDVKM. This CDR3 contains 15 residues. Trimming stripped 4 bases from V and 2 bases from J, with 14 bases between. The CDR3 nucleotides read TGTGCCAGCAGTTCACCGACAAAGGGGCAAGAGACCCAGTACTTC. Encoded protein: CASSSPTKGQETQYF.

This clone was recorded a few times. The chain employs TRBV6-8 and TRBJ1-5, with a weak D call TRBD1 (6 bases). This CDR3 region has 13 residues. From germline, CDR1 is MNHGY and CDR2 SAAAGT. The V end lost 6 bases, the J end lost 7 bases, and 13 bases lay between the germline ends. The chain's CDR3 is CASREQGLQPQHF. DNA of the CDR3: TGTGCCAGCAGAGAACAGGGTCTCCAGCCCCAGCATTTT.

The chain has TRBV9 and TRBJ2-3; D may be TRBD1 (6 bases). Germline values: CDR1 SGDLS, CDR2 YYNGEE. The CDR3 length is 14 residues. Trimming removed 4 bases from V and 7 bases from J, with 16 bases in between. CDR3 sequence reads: CASSTDRTTNTQYF. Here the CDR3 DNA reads TGTGCCAGCAGCACTGACAGGACGACCAATACGCAGTATTTT. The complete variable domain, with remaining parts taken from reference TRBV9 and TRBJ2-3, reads DSGVTQTPKHLITATGQRVTLRCSPRSGDLSVYWYQQSLDQGLQFLIQYYNGEERAKGNILERFSAQQFPDLHSELNLSSLELGDSALYFCASSTDRTTNTQYFGPGTRLTVL.